The 3 T cell receptor beta chains listed next were all sequenced from one sample in a study of shared clonotypes between healthy human individuals. Clones were sequenced by immunoSEQ multiplex PCR, and TCRdb holds only the in-frame ones, with some missing. The sample lists about 2,500,000 clones; more than 90% were seen once. The sample consisted of naive CD4+ T cells sorted from blood. Stated subset: CD45RA+ positively selected. The receptors here all came from a man aged 18 to 35 in good health.

The genes are TRBV7-9 and TRBJ2-7; 9 nucleotides agree with TRBD2. The length of the CDR3 is 13 residues. With 3 bases clipped from V and 6 bases from J, the junction kept 3 bases outside the gene matches. Germline V CDR1 and CDR2: SEHNR, FQNEAQ (reference sequence). The CDR3 sequence: CASSLLAGSEQYF. In nucleotides, the CDR3 is TGTGCCAGCAGCTTGCTAGCGGGGAGCGAGCAGTACTTC.

The J gene is TRBJ1-6, the V gene TRBV7-9, with 9 nucleotides matching TRBD1. This CDR3 comprises 15 residues. V lost 4 bases, J lost 10 bases, and 8 bases stayed unmatched. The germline gives CDR1 SEHNR, CDR2 FQNEAQ (reference sequence). Here the CDR3 DNA reads TGTGCCAGCAGCTACCCCGGGACAGGGACCTCACCCCTCCACTTT. As protein: CASSYPGTGTSPLHF.

With respect to this clone: Other DNA sequences in this specimen translate into the identical CDR3. The V call is TRBV28, the J call TRBJ1-2, with TRBD1 as a possible D gene (6 bases). Deletions cut 6 bases from V and 8 bases from J, with 13 bases between. The V gene's germline CDR1 is MDHEN and CDR2 SYDVKM. The CDR3 is 12 amino acids. The CDR3 region has the DNA TGTGCCAGCAGCCTCGGAGGGGGAGGCTACACCTTC. It codes for CASSLGGGGYTF.